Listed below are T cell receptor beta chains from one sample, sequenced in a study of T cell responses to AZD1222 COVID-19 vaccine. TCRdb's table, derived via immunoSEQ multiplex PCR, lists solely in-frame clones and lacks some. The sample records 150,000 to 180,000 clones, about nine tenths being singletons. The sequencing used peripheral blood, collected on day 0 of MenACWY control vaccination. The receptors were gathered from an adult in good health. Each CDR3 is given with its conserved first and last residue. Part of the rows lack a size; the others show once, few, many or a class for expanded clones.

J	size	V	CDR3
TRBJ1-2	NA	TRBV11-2	CASSSDGVSGYTF
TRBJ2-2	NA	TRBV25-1	CASRGRWSTGELFF
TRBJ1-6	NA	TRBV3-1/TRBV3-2	CASSREGRSSPLHF
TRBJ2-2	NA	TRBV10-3	CAISDDGELFF
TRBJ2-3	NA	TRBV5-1	CASSLALGVGGTDTQYF
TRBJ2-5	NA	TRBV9	CASSPAGGQQETQYF
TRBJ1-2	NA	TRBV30	CAWSVQGGYTF
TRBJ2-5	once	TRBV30	CAWSLGLETQYF
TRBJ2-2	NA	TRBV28	CASSSLRGRAITGELFF
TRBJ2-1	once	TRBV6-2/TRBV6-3	CASSNHMAGEFF
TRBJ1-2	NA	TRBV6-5	CASSYSYQPNYGYTF
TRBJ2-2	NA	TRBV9	CASSVRLAANTGELFF
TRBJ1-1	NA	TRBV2	CASSKQGGYTEAFF
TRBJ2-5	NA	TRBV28	CASSLAGIAGQETQYF
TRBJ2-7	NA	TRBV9	CASSVGTSAAEGQYF
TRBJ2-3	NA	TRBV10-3	CAISPHKTSGSTDTQYF
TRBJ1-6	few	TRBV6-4	CASSDSDRGLGSPLHF
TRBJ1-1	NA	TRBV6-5	CASRAGTALEAFF
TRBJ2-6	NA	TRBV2	CASSVDRGRSSGANVLTF
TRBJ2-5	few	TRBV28	CASSTGTSRQTQYF
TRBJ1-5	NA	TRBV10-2	CASSLDGSNQPQHF
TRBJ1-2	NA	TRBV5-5	CASSGTVFQGYTF
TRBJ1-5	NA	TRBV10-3	CAISESGGDGPQHF
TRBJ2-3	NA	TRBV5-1	CASSLNTFTDTQYF
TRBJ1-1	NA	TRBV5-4	CASSQDRGQEAFF
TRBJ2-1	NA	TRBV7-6	CASSVRQGSEQFF
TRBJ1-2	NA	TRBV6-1	CASSELTGRDYGYTF
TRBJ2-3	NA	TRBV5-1	CASSLQIRTDTQYF
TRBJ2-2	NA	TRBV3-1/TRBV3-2	CASSQDLNTGELFF
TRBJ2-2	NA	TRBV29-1	CSVWDTGGNTGELFF
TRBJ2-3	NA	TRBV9	CASSVGVGHTDTQYF
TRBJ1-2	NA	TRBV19	CASSIPGGQAAPNYGYTF
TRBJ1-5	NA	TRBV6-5	CASSYSILVEPQHF
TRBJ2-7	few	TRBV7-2	CASSTYRGPLYEQYF
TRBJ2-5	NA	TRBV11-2	CASSSSVLADFQYF
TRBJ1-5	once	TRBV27	CASSPRTPNQPQHF
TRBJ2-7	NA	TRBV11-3	CASSLKDYEQYF
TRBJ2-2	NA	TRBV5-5	CASSLAGNRELFF
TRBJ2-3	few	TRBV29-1	CSVEGAASTDTQYF
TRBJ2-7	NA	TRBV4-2	CASSLKGQGGDEQYF
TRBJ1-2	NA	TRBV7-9	CASSLERAGYGYTF
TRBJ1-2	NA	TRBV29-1	CSVEDDRSGYGYTF
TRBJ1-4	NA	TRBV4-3	CASSQEIQGGKLFF
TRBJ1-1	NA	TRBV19	CASRTGWTSTEAFF
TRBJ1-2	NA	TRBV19	CASSPGTGMPTYYGYTF
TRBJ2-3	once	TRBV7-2	CASSDGGGGARDTQYF
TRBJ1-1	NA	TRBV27	CASSFAGPQGTEAFF
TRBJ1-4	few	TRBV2	CASSLLGNEKLFF
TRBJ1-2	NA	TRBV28	CASTPGGDRYGYTF
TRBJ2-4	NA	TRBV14	CASSHNDIQYF
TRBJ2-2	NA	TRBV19	CASSIGTGGRYTGELFF
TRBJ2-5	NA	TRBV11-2	CASSLRTSGGETQYF
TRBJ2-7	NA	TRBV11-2	CASSFTSGGPYEQYF
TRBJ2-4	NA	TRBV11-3	CASSLFSVAKNIQYF
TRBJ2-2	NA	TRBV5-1	CASSLGLAGYTGELFF
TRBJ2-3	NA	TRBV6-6	CASSMTGKRSTDTQYF
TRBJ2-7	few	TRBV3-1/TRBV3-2	CASSPHREQSYEQYF
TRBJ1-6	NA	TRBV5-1	CASSTQPGQGINSPLHF
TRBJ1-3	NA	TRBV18	CASSPLDTSGNTIYF
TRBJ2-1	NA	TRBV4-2	CASSHITSGGADEQFF